This TCR beta chain was identified during a study of post-analysis software for immune sequencing data. On the study more broadly: Included courses were relapsing-remitting and secondary progressive multiple sclerosis; progressive-relapsing multiple sclerosis was also included. Study-wide results and limits: Compared against controls, patients with multiple sclerosis displayed significantly lower normalized Chao1 diversity. TRBV5-6, TRBV5-1 and TRBV20-1 belonged to a set of roughly 5 TRBV segments that were more frequent in patients than controls.

Unique molecular identifiers tagged the TCR beta cDNA libraries. Roughly 450,000 cDNA molecules were recovered from an input of about 1 to 10 million T cells. TCRdb re-called the PCR reads through MiXCR, storing one row per CDR3 protein. The table records 820,000 or so distinct CDR3 sequences, under 70% of them present only once. Germline V gene sequence: CDR1 DFQATT, CDR2 SNEGSKA (reference sequence). V was cut by 3 bases and J by 3 bases, with 9 bases left in between. The CDR3 spans 12 residues. Comments on this clonotype: Antigen: not known.

The sequence was obtained from a girl between 10 and 17 years old with multiple sclerosis. The rearrangement links TRBV20-1 to TRBJ2-7, with D maybe TRBD1 (5 bases). The sample consisted of blood. CDR3 sequence (DNA): TGCAGTGCTAGGGGGCGAAACTACGAGCAGTACTTC. Translating gives CSARGRNYEQYF.